A single sample is the source of the 9 T cell receptor beta chains below, sequenced in a study of cytomegalovirus exposure and HLA in healthy donors. The PCR ran on 60 Vbeta and 13 Jbeta primers. The protocol was immunoSEQ multiplex PCR, while the TCRdb copy is restricted to in-frame clones and leaves out a portion. The data show 200,000 to 300,000 clones, with around 84% seen just once and roughly 0.26% held by the top ten. Input material: PBMCs. The receptors were sampled from a girl aged 2-10 years in good health and CMV-seronegative.

The genes are TRBV5-6 and TRBJ1-6; 7 nucleotides agree with TRBD1. This CDR3 has 15 amino acids. The ends lost 1 base at V and 9 bases at J; junction bases unmatched: 7. Germline V lookup: CDR1 SGHDT, CDR2 YYEEEE. This CDR3 is CASSLLQGWGSPLHF. In DNA, the CDR3 is TGTGCCAGCAGCTTGTTACAGGGGTGGGGTTCACCCCTCCACTTT.

This chain connects TRBV9 to TRBJ2-2, with 7 nucleotides matching TRBD2. CDR3 length: 16 residues. CDR1 SGDLS and CDR2 YYNGEE come from the germline V gene. Unmatched junction bases numbered 8, after V lost 1 base and J lost 5 bases. CDR3 protein: CASSVRERGVTGELFF. For the CDR3, the DNA is TGTGCCAGCAGCGTAAGAGAGCGGGGAGTGACCGGGGAGCTGTTTTTT. Complete variable domain (other parts from reference TRBV9 and TRBJ2-2): DSGVTQTPKHLITATGQRVTLRCSPRSGDLSVYWYQQSLDQGLQFLIQYYNGEERAKGNILERFSAQQFPDLHSELNLSSLELGDSALYFCASSVRERGVTGELFFGEGSRLTVL.

CDR3 nucleotides: TGTGCCAGCAGTTTCGAAATGCGAACAGATACGCAGTATTTT. Translated: CASSFEMRTDTQYF. This chain uses TRBV28 with TRBJ2-3; no firm D call. Germline-derived CDR1 and CDR2 are MDHEN and SYDVKM. Trimming cost V 3 bases and J 3 bases, with 10 bases left between them. This CDR3 has 14 residues.

The chain joins TRBV11-2 to TRBJ1-2; D not certain. The ends were cut back, 1 base at V and 0 bases at J, with 6 bases in the middle. Germline CDR1 SGHAT, CDR2 FQNNGV. The CDR3 runs to 14 residues. CDR3 residues: CASSLGLANYGYTF. In DNA, the CDR3 is TGTGCCAGCAGCTTAGGGTTAGCTAACTATGGCTACACCTTC.

The chain links TRBV27 to TRBJ2-1, with TRBD2 matching 10 bases. Germline-derived CDR1 and CDR2 are MNHEY and SMNVEV (reference sequence). Trimming cost V 8 bases and J 2 bases; bases outside gene matches: 3. This CDR3 spans 14 amino acids. CDR3 sequence: CASGGLAAYNEQFF. The CDR3 region has the DNA TGTGCCAGCGGAGGACTAGCGGCCTACAATGAGCAGTTCTTC.

The J gene is TRBJ1-5, the V gene TRBV4-1; 7 bases match TRBD1. The V and J ends lost 0 bases and 6 bases, in that order; junction bases with no gene match: 5. CDR1 is MGHRA, CDR2 YSYEKL, per germline. This CDR3 is built from 15 residues. Here the CDR3 reads CASSQDWAGGQPQHF. The CDR3 nucleotides read TGCGCCAGCAGCCAAGATTGGGCAGGGGGTCAGCCCCAGCATTTT.

The V call is TRBV29-1, the J call TRBJ2-5, with 9 nucleotides matching TRBD2. The CDR3 spans 13 residues. CDR1 and CDR2 from the germline V gene are SQVTM and ANQGSEA. V was pared by 7 bases and J by 4 bases, with 7 bases of the junction left unmatched. The CDR3 sequence: CSGGTSIRETQYF. Here the CDR3 DNA reads TGCAGCGGGGGGACTAGCATACGAGAGACCCAGTACTTC.

The chain employs TRBV19 and TRBJ1-5; TRBD1 matches 9 bases. The V and J ends lost 4 bases and 2 bases, in that order; junction bases with no gene match: 3. Germline V lookup: CDR1 LNHDA, CDR2 SQIVND (reference sequence). The CDR3 contains 15 residues. This CDR3 is CASSNTGGGNQPQHF. CDR3 in DNA: TGTGCCAGTAGTAACACAGGGGGCGGCAATCAGCCCCAGCATTTT. Complete variable domain (other parts from reference TRBV19 and TRBJ1-5): DGGITQSPKYLFRKEGQNVTLSCEQNLNHDAMYWYRQDPGQGLRLIYYSQIVNDFQKGDIAEGYSVSREKKESFPLTVTSAQKNPTAFYLCASSNTGGGNQPQHFGDGTRLSIL.

The CDR3, as DNA: TGTGCCAGCAGTGAAATCGGGACAGGGACCCTGACCGGGGAGCTGTTTTTT. Residues: CASSEIGTGTLTGELFF. The chain combines TRBV25-1 with TRBJ2-2, with 9 bases matching TRBD1. J lost 5 bases, V lost 2 bases, and 9 bases had no gene match. The CDR3 contains 17 residues. CDR1 is MGHDK and CDR2 is SYGVNS in the germline V gene. The full variable domain, rest sourced from reference TRBV25-1 and TRBJ2-2, is EADIYQTPRYLVIGTGKKITLECSQTMGHDKMYWYQQDPGMELHLIHYSYGVNSTEKGDLSSESTVSRIRTEHFPLTLESARPSHTSQYLCASSEIGTGTLTGELFFGEGSRLTVL.